The 12 T cell receptor beta chains given below trace back to one sample, sequenced in a study of blood T cell repertoires in COVID-19. Only in-frame clones appear in the TCRdb table, and some are missing; sequencing was by immunoSEQ multiplex PCR. The table shows roughly 160,000 clones, with around four fifths occurring only once. Sequencing was carried out using peripheral blood. These receptors were taken from a woman aged 80 or over with COVID-19, enrolled during active disease.

This chain joins TRBV6-5 and TRBJ1-2, with D perhaps matching TRBD1 (5 bases). The CDR3 extends over 14 amino acids. The V gene's germline CDR1 is MNHEY and CDR2 SVGAGI. The germline V and J ends were trimmed by 2 bases and 4 bases, with 11 bases remaining between them. The CDR3 region has the DNA TGTGCCAGCAGTTACGGGGCAGGGCCCTATGGCTACACCTTC. Translating gives CASSYGAGPYGYTF.

This clone was seen more than once but under ten times. V and J are TRBV3-1 (or the pseudogene TRBV3-2) and TRBJ2-3; unclear D gene. This CDR3 comprises 13 residues. The ends were cut back, 0 bases at V and 14 bases at J, with 15 bases in the middle. Germline loops: CDR1 LGHDT, CDR2 YNNKEL (reference sequence). CDR3 sequence: CASSQDSQIPRYF. The CDR3 bases are TGTGCCAGCAGCCAAGATAGCCAGATTCCAAGGTATTTT.

This clone was counted once. The chain joins TRBV19 to TRBJ1-1; no definite D call. From germline, CDR1 is LNHDA and CDR2 SQIVND (reference sequence). The V gene lost 5 bases and the J gene lost 0 bases, with 7 bases spanning the gap. The length of the CDR3 is 13 residues. The CDR3 reads CASSSVMNTEAFF. CDR3 nucleotide sequence: TGTGCCAGTAGTTCGGTCATGAACACTGAAGCTTTCTTT.

The CDR3 bases are TGCGCCAGCAGCTTGGGGACTAGCGGCACAGATACGCAGTATTTT. It yields the protein CASSLGTSGTDTQYF. The V and J genes are TRBV5-1 and TRBJ2-3, with 9 bases aligning to TRBD2. CDR3 length equals 15 residues. Trimming removed 0 bases from V and 1 base from J; junction bases left unmatched: 0. CDR1 SGHRS and CDR2 YFSETQ come from the germline V gene.

The V gene is TRBV28, the J gene TRBJ2-7; D gene unclear. Germline V gene lookup returns CDR1 MDHEN and CDR2 SYDVKM. There are 11 residues in the CDR3. Trimming shortened V by 5 bases and J by 7 bases, and 9 bases separated the two germline ends. CDR3 residues: CASSPTGEQYF. The CDR3 DNA sequence: TGTGCCAGCAGTCCCACCGGGGAGCAGTACTTC.

In its sample, this clone was seen once. The chain employs TRBV19 and TRBJ1-2; D is unresolved. The CDR3 loop spans 17 amino acids. The germline V and J ends were trimmed by 5 bases and 5 bases, with 24 bases remaining between them. Germline CDR1 and CDR2: LNHDA and SQIVND (reference sequence). This CDR3 is CASSPGKRRERVYGYTF. CDR3 sequence (DNA): TGTGCCAGTAGTCCAGGTAAACGCCGGGAAAGGGTTTATGGCTACACCTTC.

The chain links TRBV29-1 to TRBJ2-7, with 8 nucleotides matching TRBD1. The length of the CDR3 is 13 residues. Germline CDR1 SQVTM, CDR2 ANQGSEA. J gave up 4 bases and V 3 bases, and 5 bases lay outside the gene matches. CDR3 amino acids: CSVDRGQGYEQYF. The CDR3 nucleotides are TGCAGCGTTGACAGGGGGCAAGGGTACGAGCAGTACTTC.

The chain carries TRBV25-1 and TRBJ2-1; TRBD2 matches 12 bases. Germline CDR1 is MGHDK and CDR2 is SYGVNS. The CDR3 runs 16 residues. The V and J ends lost 2 bases and 9 bases, in that order; junction bases with no gene match: 8. CDR3 residues: CASSEETSGSWGEQFF. CDR3 coding DNA: TGTGCCAGCAGTGAAGAGACTAGCGGGAGCTGGGGTGAGCAGTTCTTC.

The rearrangement joins TRBV6-5 to TRBJ2-3, with 7 nucleotides matching TRBD2. The germline gives CDR1 MNHEY, CDR2 SVGAGI. This CDR3 comprises 14 residues. V was pared by 6 bases and J by 3 bases, with 6 bases of the junction left unmatched. The CDR3 sequence: CASSRGSRTDTQYF. In nucleotides, the CDR3 is TGTGCCAGCAGCCGCGGGAGTAGGACAGATACGCAGTATTTT.

The CDR3 loop is CASSPLGTGKNTEAFF. The CDR3 DNA reads TGTGCCAGCAGCCCCCTGGGGACAGGGAAGAACACTGAAGCTTTCTTT. The chain joins TRBV3-1 (or the pseudogene TRBV3-2) to TRBJ1-1; 9 bases fit TRBD1. CDR1 is LGHDT and CDR2 is YNNKEL in the germline V gene (reference sequence). CDR3 length equals 16 residues. Trimming at V came to 4 bases and at J to 1 base, leaving 7 bases not matched to a gene.

This chain connects TRBV9 to TRBJ2-1; 7 nucleotides agree with TRBD2. Germline V gene lookup returns CDR1 SGDLS and CDR2 YYNGEE. The CDR3 length is 14 residues. Germline trimming cut 3 bases from V and 6 bases from J; bases unmatched to any gene: 6. The chain's CDR3 is CASSGLASGNEQFF. The CDR3 DNA is TGTGCCAGCAGCGGACTAGCTAGCGGCAATGAGCAGTTCTTC.

In its sample, this clone was seen once. The chain recombines TRBV7-2 with TRBJ2-2; 9 bases align to TRBD2. J was trimmed by 5 bases and V by 5 bases; bases with no gene match: 6. CDR1 is SGHTA, CDR2 FQGNSA, per germline. The CDR3 is 15 residues long. The CDR3 is CASSRLAALTGELFF. The CDR3 DNA sequence: TGTGCCAGCAGCAGACTAGCGGCCCTAACCGGGGAGCTGTTTTTT.